This record looks at one T cell receptor beta chain sequence and its context. The antigen remains undetermined. This sample was included in a study of T-cell memory formation after mild COVID-19. Study-wide results and limits: Contracting CD8+ clones were enriched in EMRA, CD4+ mainly in CM and EM. Cross-reactive memory seemingly joined, as some responding clones were found in pre-infection memory.

TCRdb reprocessed the 5' RACE reads via MiXCR and lists one record per CDR3 protein. The repertoire consists of 550,000 to 600,000 distinct CDR3 sequences, with roughly 17% occurring once and the leading ten covering roughly 8%. The CDR3 is 16 amino acids. V was cut by 2 bases and J by 3 bases, with 17 bases left in between. Germline V CDR1 and CDR2: ENHRY, SYGVKD. Material for sequencing was PBMCs or a T cell subset sorted from them (not recorded which). The chain employs TRBV10-3 and TRBJ2-7, with D unclear. The receptor comes from an adult woman who had mild COVID-19 (a few samples of this study predate the infection). Cell type and time point are not known. The CDR3 DNA is TGTGCCATCAGTGAGGAAGACCAATGGCCGGGCTACGAGCAGTACTTC. This translates into CAISEEDQWPGYEQYF.